This TCR beta chain was sequenced for a study of cytomegalovirus exposure and HLA in healthy donors. Study-level findings and limits: A later analysis showed HLA-associated TCR beta chains outstripping equally common others in clonal expansion. An assumption of roughly uniform sequencing depth across donors underlay the presence/absence analyses.

Primers: 60 Vbeta forward and 13 Jbeta reverse. Sequencing was performed with immunoSEQ multiplex PCR; in TCRdb, only in-frame clones are kept and a portion is missing. The data hold 55,000 to 70,000 clones, with roughly 80% observed a single time. As concerns this clone: Its antigen is as yet unknown.

Trimming took 0 bases from V and 3 from J; bases not matched to a gene: 4. Germline loops: CDR1 PRHDT, CDR2 FYEKMQ (reference sequence). The CDR3 loop spans 16 amino acids. Sample: PBMCs. The TCR sequence derives from a male donor in good health and CMV-seropositive. The chain uses TRBV13 and TRBJ2-7; 11 bases map to TRBD1. CDR3 sequence (DNA): TGTGCCAGCAGCTTAGGGCGGGACAGGGGGGACTACGAGCAGTACTTC. Translating it yields CASSLGRDRGDYEQYF.